The present T cell receptor (beta chain) was sequenced within a study of cytomegalovirus exposure and HLA in healthy donors. 13 Jbeta primers and 60 Vbeta primers were used for the PCR. TCRdb's copy holds only in-frame clones and misses some; the assay was immunoSEQ multiplex PCR. The data show under 150,000 clones, with 81% seen just once and 0.55% to 0.75% held by the top ten. Worth noting for this clone: What it recognizes is unknown.

Findings of the study overall: Three of the chains that were CMV-associated were confirmed in vitro to be specific for CMV antigens. Cytomegalovirus association was listed for around 180 TCR beta chains.

With 0 bases removed from V and 3 bases from J, the gap between germline ends came to 12 bases. This CDR3 is 15 amino acids long. Germline CDR1 and CDR2: MNHEY and SMNVEV (reference sequence). This chain uses TRBV27 with TRBJ2-7, with D perhaps matching TRBD1 (6 bases). The TCR comes from a man younger than 35 in good health and CMV-seronegative. The sample consisted of PBMCs. CDR3 in DNA: TGTGCCAGCAGTTTATCGGGGGACACCAACTACGAGCAGTACTTC. Encoded protein: CASSLSGDTNYEQYF.